Below are 32 T cell receptor beta chains sequenced from a single sample in a study of T cells after yellow fever vaccination. Each CDR3 protein is one row after TCRdb ran MiXCR on the 5' RACE reads. The table shows 500,000 to 650,000 distinct CDR3 sequences, with approximately 12% occurring only once. The source material was PBMCs, sampled on the day of the yellow fever booster vaccination. The receptors shown here come from a man between 25 and 39 years old who received the YFV17D yellow fever vaccine.

The chain joins TRBV5-1 to TRBJ1-3, with D perhaps matching TRBD1 (5 bases). The CDR3 has 15 amino acids. Trimming took off 0 bases at V and 4 bases at J, with 11 bases between the two ends. Germline values: CDR1 SGHRS, CDR2 YFSETQ. DNA for the CDR3: TGCGCCAGCAGCTTGGGGCAGGGAGGAGGAAACACCATATATTTT. Residues: CASSLGQGGGNTIYF.

V is TRBV12-3 or TRBV12-4 and J is TRBJ2-2; 8 nucleotides agree with TRBD1. J was trimmed by 3 bases and V by 1 base; bases with no gene match: 1. This CDR3 comprises 15 residues. In DNA form, the CDR3 reads TGTGCCAGCAGTTTAGGGACAGGGTACACCGGGGAGCTGTTTTTT. Translated: CASSLGTGYTGELFF.

In its sample, this clonotype was seen a few times. V gene TRBV19 combines with J gene TRBJ2-5, with 9 bases fitting TRBD2. The trim removed 5 bases at V and 3 bases at J, leaving 16 bases unmatched. The CDR3 consists of 18 residues. CDR1 LNHDA and CDR2 SQIVND come from the germline V gene (reference sequence). CDR3 amino acids: CASSPPFAGGPGKETQYF. The CDR3 DNA reads TGTGCCAGTAGTCCTCCCTTCGCGGGAGGGCCTGGTAAAGAGACCCAGTACTTC.

The rearrangement joins TRBV3-1 to TRBJ2-7; TRBD1 matches 7 bases. Trimming took 5 bases from V and 6 from J; bases not matched to a gene: 10. The CDR3 runs 14 residues. The germline V gene encodes CDR1 LGHDT and CDR2 YNNKEL (reference sequence). Written as DNA, the CDR3 is TGTGCCAGCAGCTACGGACAGGTTGGAGGCGAGCAGTACTTC. As protein: CASSYGQVGGEQYF.

This clonotype was counted a few times. The chain carries TRBV5-4 and TRBJ2-1; D may match TRBD1 or TRBD2 (5 bases each). Germline V gives CDR1 SGHNT, CDR2 YYREEE (reference sequence). Trimming left V 1 base short and J 0 bases short, with 14 bases between. This CDR3 has 17 residues. The CDR3: CASSLPTGGSSYNEQFF. CDR3 DNA: TGTGCCAGCAGCTTGCCGACTGGGGGAAGCTCCTACAATGAGCAGTTCTTC.

CDR3 amino acids: CATSEAGANVLTF. The CDR3 nucleotides read TGTGCCACCAGTGAGGCCGGGGCCAACGTCCTGACTTTC. The chain links TRBV24-1 to TRBJ2-6; D unresolved. Germline CDR1 and CDR2: KGHDR and SFDVKD. V was trimmed by 4 bases and J by 4 bases, leaving 4 bases between them. The CDR3 length is 13 residues.

The chain carries TRBV24-1 and TRBJ2-1; 14 positions match TRBD2. The CDR3 consists of 17 residues. Trimming cost V 4 bases and J 9 bases; bases outside gene matches: 10. From germline, CDR1 is KGHDR and CDR2 SFDVKD. The CDR3 sequence is CATSESRLAGGCREQFF. In DNA, the CDR3 is TGTGCCACCAGTGAGTCCCGACTAGCGGGGGGGTGTCGTGAGCAGTTCTTC.

Points on this clonotype: A junction boundary mismatches the germline segment, possibly from a read error. J is TRBJ2-4 and V is TRBV20-1, with a weak D call TRBD2 (6 bases). Germline CDR1 and CDR2: DFQATT and SNEGSKA (reference sequence). The CDR3 consists of 15 residues. This chain's CDR3 is CSARVTTLAENIQYF. CDR3 coding DNA: TGCAGTGCTAGAGTTACCACACTAGCCGAAAACATTCAGTACTTC.

The chain has TRBV6-2 or TRBV6-3 and TRBJ2-7, with D unresolved. Germline V gene data show CDR1 as MNHEY and CDR2 as SVGEGT. V was trimmed by 5 bases and J by 3 bases, leaving 14 bases between them. This CDR3 is built from 14 residues. The CDR3 DNA follows: TGTGCCAGCAGTCATTTAGGAGCGCTCTACGAGCAGTACTTC. Its translation is CASSHLGALYEQYF.

A few counts support this clonotype. V gene TRBV7-9 combines with J gene TRBJ2-2; D gene unclear. Per germline, CDR1 SEHNR and CDR2 FQNEAQ (reference sequence). The CDR3 sequence is 15 residues long. V was cut by 2 bases and J by 0 bases, with 7 bases left in between. The CDR3 coding sequence is TGTGCCAGCAGCTTAAGTACCTCGAACACCGGGGAGCTGTTTTTT. This encodes CASSLSTSNTGELFF. Together with reference TRBV7-9 and TRBJ2-2, the CDR3 gives the full variable domain: DTGVSQNPRHKITKRGQNVTFRCDPISEHNRLYWYRQTLGQGPEFLTYFQNEAQLEKSRLLSDRFSAERPKGSFSTLEIQRTEQGDSAMYLCASSLSTSNTGELFFGEGSRLTVL.

The CDR3: CSAIRTGLYEQYF. The DNA of the CDR3 is TGCAGTGCCATCAGGACAGGGCTTTACGAGCAGTACTTC. The chain combines TRBV20-1 with TRBJ2-7; 8 bases match TRBD1. The ends lost 6 bases at V and 4 bases at J; junction bases unmatched: 8. Germline CDR1 reads DFQATT; CDR2 reads SNEGSKA (reference sequence). The CDR3 contains 13 residues.

Points on this clonotype: Mismatch with germline at one junction end may stem from a read error. This rearrangement joins TRBV4-2 to TRBJ2-4; 7 nucleotides match TRBD1. Germline CDR1 is LGHNA and CDR2 is YNFKEQ. The CDR3 has 15 amino acids. The CDR3 reads CASSQQSRDSNIQHF. The CDR3 nucleotides are TGTGCCAGCAGCCAACAGTCCCGGGACAGTAACATTCAGCACTTC.

This clonotype was recorded many times. This chain uses TRBV11-2 with TRBJ2-1; D possibly matches TRBD1 or TRBD2 (5 bases each). CDR1 and CDR2 from the germline V gene are SGHAT and FQNNGV. The CDR3 is 18 amino acids. The germline V and J ends were trimmed by 1 base and 7 bases, with 23 bases remaining between them. For the CDR3, the DNA is TGTGCCAGCAGCTTAGCTCTAAGGGCTATGGGGACCAATAATGAGCAGTTCTTC. Protein: CASSLALRAMGTNNEQFF.

A few counts support this clonotype. The V gene is TRBV7-2, the J gene TRBJ2-7; 10 nucleotides align to TRBD1. The CDR3 extends over 14 amino acids. Germline V gives CDR1 SGHTA, CDR2 FQGNSA. V lost 5 bases to trimming and J lost 7 bases; unmatched junction nucleotides: 8. The CDR3 loop reads CASSEPTGQGEQYF. The CDR3 DNA reads TGTGCCAGCAGCGAGCCTACGGGACAGGGGGAGCAGTACTTC.

This sequence joins TRBV6-1 and TRBJ2-5; unclear D gene. With 5 bases removed from V and 2 bases from J, the gap between germline ends came to 15 bases. This CDR3 is built from 15 residues. Germline assignment: CDR1 MNHNS and CDR2 SASEGT. CDR3 in DNA: TGTGCCAGCAGTCCAGTACTGATCCATCAAGAGACCCAGTACTTC. It is translated as CASSPVLIHQETQYF.

This clonotype showed up just a few times. V gene TRBV28 combines with J gene TRBJ2-2; 13 bases match TRBD2. Germline CDR1 reads MDHEN; CDR2 reads SYDVKM. The J segment lost 7 bases and the V segment lost 0 bases, leaving 8 bases of the junction unmatched. There are 18 residues in the CDR3. CDR3 sequence (DNA): TGTGCCAGCAGTTTATGGTGGACTAGCGGGAGTGGGGACGGGGAGCTGTTTTTT. As protein: CASSLWWTSGSGDGELFF.

This clonotype appeared a few times. The rearrangement links TRBV20-1 to TRBJ2-1, with TRBD2 matching over 7 bases. The CDR3 runs to 15 residues. V lost 0 bases and J lost 8; bases outside the gene matches: 10. The V gene's germline CDR1 is DFQATT and CDR2 SNEGSKA (reference sequence). CDR3: CSAREGTMAWDEQFF. CDR3 nucleotide sequence: TGCAGTGCTAGAGAGGGGACTATGGCTTGGGATGAGCAGTTCTTC.

The chain uses TRBV19 and TRBJ1-1; maybe TRBD1 (5 bases). V was cut by 1 base and J by 5 bases, with 11 bases left in between. The CDR3 is made up of 14 amino acids. Germline values: CDR1 LNHDA, CDR2 SQIVND (reference sequence). The CDR3 here is CASSIGVRGTEAFF. Written as DNA, the CDR3 is TGTGCCAGTAGTATAGGGGTGCGGGGGACTGAAGCTTTCTTT.

The rearrangement joins TRBV7-6 to TRBJ2-7; possibly TRBD2 for D (6 bases). This CDR3 has 14 residues. Trimming pared 5 bases from V and 0 bases from J, leaving 11 bases between. Germline V gives CDR1 SGHVS, CDR2 FNYEAQ. This CDR3 is CASSPGDVSYEQYF. Written as DNA, the CDR3 is TGTGCCAGCAGCCCGGGGGACGTCTCCTACGAGCAGTACTTC.

In this sample, this clonotype turned up a few times. This rearrangement joins TRBV5-6 to TRBJ2-1, with 10 bases matching TRBD2. Per germline, CDR1 SGHDT and CDR2 YYEEEE. CDR3 length: 18 residues. J gave up 0 bases and V 1 base, and 7 bases lay outside the gene matches. The CDR3 nucleotides read TGTGCCAGCAGCTTGACGATAGCGGGAGGACGCTCCTACAATGAGCAGTTCTTC. This gives the protein CASSLTIAGGRSYNEQFF. The full variable domain, in which reference TRBV5-6 and TRBJ2-1 provide the parts outside the CDR3, is DAGVTQSPTHLIKTRGQQVTLRCSPKSGHDTVSWYQQALGQGPQFIFQYYEEEERQRGNFPDRFSGHQFPNYSSELNVNALLLGDSALYLCASSLTIAGGRSYNEQFFGPGTRLTVL.

A few counts support this clonotype. The chain carries TRBV20-1 and TRBJ2-3; 8 bases are shared with TRBD2. This CDR3 is 14 amino acids long. After removal of 6 bases from V and 3 bases from J, the junction contained 8 bases not matched to a gene. The germline gives CDR1 DFQATT, CDR2 SNEGSKA (reference sequence). CDR3 DNA sequence: TGCAGTGCCGCCCCGAGCGGGAGAACAGATACGCAGTATTTT. Amino acids: CSAAPSGRTDTQYF.

This chain joins TRBV5-1 and TRBJ2-7, with D hard to call. Germline loops: CDR1 SGHRS, CDR2 YFSETQ. V was trimmed by 7 bases and J by 2 bases, leaving 19 bases between them. The CDR3 is made up of 15 amino acids. The CDR3 region has the DNA TGCGCCAGCGGAACCTTGGACGGATCCACCTACGAGCAGTACTTC. It translates to CASGTLDGSTYEQYF. Together with reference TRBV5-1 and TRBJ2-7, the CDR3 gives the full variable domain: KAGVTQTPRYLIKTRGQQVTLSCSPISGHRSVSWYQQTPGQGLQFLFEYFSETQRNKGNFPGRFSGRQFSNSRSEMNVSTLELGDSALYLCASGTLDGSTYEQYFGPGTRLTVT.

The chain uses TRBV19 and TRBJ2-7; unclear D gene. The germline gives CDR1 LNHDA, CDR2 SQIVND (reference sequence). The ends were cut back, 3 bases at V and 2 bases at J, with 14 bases in the middle. The CDR3 spans 15 residues. CDR3 protein: CASSIVSEIPYEQYF. The CDR3 DNA sequence: TGTGCCAGTAGTATCGTCTCCGAGATCCCCTACGAGCAGTACTTC.

This clonotype was observed a few times. The chain employs TRBV5-6 and TRBJ2-5; no clear D. The CDR3 runs 15 residues. V was pared by 4 bases and J by 4 bases, with 17 bases between. Germline V gene data show CDR1 as SGHDT and CDR2 as YYEEEE. The CDR3 sequence: CASSLGFTSRETQYF. The CDR3 bases are TGTGCCAGCAGCCTAGGGTTCACGAGTAGAGAGACCCAGTACTTC.

This clonotype was found many times. The chain is built from TRBV7-9 and TRBJ2-1; D is ambiguous. Germline values: CDR1 SEHNR, CDR2 FQNEAQ (reference sequence). The CDR3 is made up of 12 amino acids. Trimming left V 0 bases short and J 6 bases short, with 3 bases between. CDR3 loop: CASSLALNEQFF. CDR3 nucleotides: TGTGCCAGCAGCTTAGCGCTCAATGAGCAGTTCTTC.

This chain joins TRBV7-8 and TRBJ2-7; TRBD2 agrees at 11 bases. Germline CDR1 and CDR2: SGHVS and FQNEAQ. The CDR3 consists of 15 residues. Trimming cost V 4 bases and J 7 bases; bases outside gene matches: 9. The DNA for the CDR3 is TGTGCCAGCAGCTCCTGGACTAGCGGGTTGTTAGAGCAGTACTTC. It translates to CASSSWTSGLLEQYF.

This clonotype was picked up a small number of times. The chain combines TRBV7-2 with TRBJ2-7; D perhaps matches TRBD2 (5 bases). Between the trimmed V and J ends, which lost 4 bases and 3 bases, there was a span of 19 bases. This CDR3 spans 16 amino acids. Germline CDR1 and CDR2: SGHTA and FQGNSA. The CDR3, as DNA: TGTGCCAGCAGCTCGCCTCTAGGAGGAGGTAACTACGAGCAGTACTTC. Its protein is CASSSPLGGGNYEQYF.

This clonotype was seen ten or more times. The chain links TRBV20-1 to TRBJ2-3; D may correspond to TRBD1 or TRBD2 (5 bases each). The germline V gene encodes CDR1 DFQATT and CDR2 SNEGSKA (reference sequence). The CDR3 length is 12 residues. V dropped 6 bases and J dropped 1 base, with 8 bases sitting between them. The CDR3 DNA sequence: TGCAGTGCCCGAGGGGGCACAGATACGCAGTATTTT. It specifies CSARGGTDTQYF.

The gene calls are TRBV12-3 or TRBV12-4 and TRBJ2-1; D ambiguous. V was clipped by 3 bases and J by 11 bases, with 14 bases between them. The length of the CDR3 is 13 residues. The CDR3 region is CASSFTDLPKQFF. The CDR3 DNA reads as TGTGCCAGCAGTTTTACGGACCTTCCTAAGCAGTTCTTC.

In this sample, this clonotype turned up a few times. The chain employs TRBV3-1 and TRBJ1-1; no definite D call. Trimming left V 4 bases short and J 0 bases short, with 12 bases between. The length of the CDR3 is 15 residues. Germline V CDR1 and CDR2: LGHDT, YNNKEL (reference sequence). The CDR3 nucleotides read TGTGCCAGCAGCCGCACAGCCGCCATGAACACTGAAGCTTTCTTT. Encoded protein: CASSRTAAMNTEAFF.

This clonotype was picked up a small number of times. This sequence joins TRBV30 and TRBJ2-3, with D maybe TRBD1 (7 bases). CDR3 length: 13 residues. The germline V and J ends were trimmed by 2 bases and 6 bases, with 12 bases remaining between them. Germline CDR1 is GTSNPN and CDR2 is SVGIG (reference sequence). The CDR3 is CAWSPRGADTQYF. CDR3 in DNA: TGTGCCTGGAGTCCCAGGGGGGCGGATACGCAGTATTTT.

This clonotype was counted between two and nine times. This chain links TRBV29-1 with TRBJ1-1; D ambiguous. Germline-derived CDR1 and CDR2 are SQVTM and ANQGSEA. Trimming took off 6 bases at V and 4 bases at J, with 18 bases between the two ends. The CDR3 covers 14 residues. The CDR3 spells CSVAGSYFTTEAFF. The CDR3 bases are TGCAGCGTCGCTGGCTCATACTTTACCACTGAAGCTTTCTTT.